The 29 T cell receptor beta chains in this list originate from one sample, sequenced in a study of blood T cell repertoires in COVID-19 (dated by TCRdb to the early 2020s). The method behind the library was the immunoSEQ multiplex PCR assay. Sourced from immuneACCESS, this table was stored by TCRdb with only in-frame sequences that have V and J called. A share of the clones is absent; for the studies checked, an unresolved V gene accounts for under half, and the remainder has no known explanation. Across this sample there are tens of thousands of clones, with around four fifths seen only once. Of the sample, less than 6.5% falls within the top ten clones. Material for sequencing was peripheral blood. Receptors originate from a man between 65 and 80 years old with acute or convalescent COVID-19.

The chain carries TRBV15 and TRBJ2-7; 10 nucleotides agree with TRBD1. V was pared by 3 bases and J by 2 bases, with 13 bases of the junction left unmatched. Germline-derived CDR1 and CDR2 are LNHNV and YYDKDF (reference sequence). CDR3 length: 18 amino acids. This CDR3 reads CATSRGTGQGPAPYEQYF. The CDR3 DNA reads as TGTGCCACCAGCAGGGGAACGGGACAGGGGCCCGCTCCCTACGAGCAGTACTTC.

V usage is TRBV2 and J usage is TRBJ2-1; 8 nucleotides match TRBD2. This CDR3 spans 14 amino acids. After removal of 3 bases from V and 5 bases from J, the junction contained 3 bases not matched to a gene. The V gene's germline CDR1 is SNHLY and CDR2 FYNNEI. The CDR3 DNA is TGTGCCAGCAGTGAGGGGCGGGGGGACAATGAGCAGTTCTTC. It specifies CASSEGRGDNEQFF.

The chain employs TRBV20-1 and TRBJ2-3, with D possibly matching TRBD1 (5 bases). The CDR3 length is 14 residues. The V and J ends lost 3 bases and 0 bases respectively, with 10 bases between them. In germline, CDR1 is DFQATT, CDR2 SNEGSKA (reference sequence). The CDR3 DNA reads TGCAGTGCTAGTTGGCAGGGAAGCACAGATACGCAGTATTTT. It translates to CSASWQGSTDTQYF.

CDR3 loop: CASSPRTGNSGNTIYF. The CDR3 DNA sequence: TGCGCCAGCAGCCCCCGGACAGGGAACTCTGGAAACACCATATATTTT. The genes are TRBV4-1 and TRBJ1-3; 8 bases line up with TRBD1. CDR3 length: 16 residues. CDR1 is MGHRA and CDR2 is YSYEKL in the germline V gene. With V trimmed by 4 bases and J by 0 bases, 5 bases remained unmatched.

This chain joins TRBV5-1 and TRBJ2-1, with a weak D call TRBD2 (6 bases). The germline V gene encodes CDR1 SGHRS and CDR2 YFSETQ. This CDR3 has 16 residues. Trimming shortened V by 0 bases and J by 4 bases, and 14 bases separated the two germline ends. The DNA of the CDR3 is TGCGCCAGCAGCTTGGTGGCGGGATCAGCATACAATGAGCAGTTCTTC. This gives the protein CASSLVAGSAYNEQFF.

The chain has TRBV3-1 (or the pseudogene TRBV3-2) and TRBJ2-5; tentative D call: TRBD1 (6 bases). There are 14 residues in the CDR3. The V end was cut by 3 bases, the J end by 0 bases, with 8 bases between. Germline loops: CDR1 LGHDT, CDR2 YNNKEL (reference sequence). The CDR3: CASSHQGYQETQYF. The CDR3 nucleotides are TGTGCCAGCAGCCACCAGGGGTACCAAGAGACCCAGTACTTC.

A few counts support this clone. The V call is TRBV18, the J call TRBJ2-5; tentatively, D is TRBD2 (7 bases). V was trimmed by 3 bases and J by 1 base, leaving 21 bases between them. From germline, CDR1 is KGHSH and CDR2 LQKENI. The CDR3 loop spans 18 amino acids. CDR3 DNA: TGTGCCAGCTCACCCGGCTTCCTCAGGGGCGGGAGCCAAGAGACCCAGTACTTC. The encoded protein is CASSPGFLRGGSQETQYF.

The chain has TRBV7-2 and TRBJ1-2; 8 bases fit TRBD1. Germline CDR1 is SGHTA and CDR2 is FQGNSA. This CDR3 has 16 residues. The junction had 13 bases not matched to a gene; V was cut back by 5 bases and J by 5 bases. CDR3 in DNA: TGTGCCAGCAGCCCATCTGCCCAGGGGGCCGGGTATGGCTACACCTTC. Translating gives CASSPSAQGAGYGYTF.

This rearrangement joins TRBV15 to TRBJ2-7; tentative D call: TRBD1 (6 bases). V gave up 5 bases and J gave up 1 base, with 15 bases separating them. CDR1 LNHNV and CDR2 YYDKDF come from the germline V gene (reference sequence). There are 15 residues in the CDR3. The DNA for the CDR3 is TGTGCCACCAGCCCGGACAGCGCGAATTCCTACGAGCAGTACTTC. Translated, it gives CATSPDSANSYEQYF.

The J gene is TRBJ1-5, the V gene TRBV7-9; the D gene is possibly TRBD1 (6 bases). The germline CDR1 and CDR2 sequences are SEHNR and FQNEAQ (reference sequence). This CDR3 has 17 residues. Trimming shortened V by 2 bases and J by 0 bases, and 14 bases separated the two germline ends. In DNA form, the CDR3 reads TGTGCCAGCAGCTTACATCAGGGGTCATATAGCAATCAGCCCCAGCATTTT. This codes for CASSLHQGSYSNQPQHF.

The J gene is TRBJ2-3, the V gene TRBV24-1, with TRBD2 identical over 12 bases. The germline V gene encodes CDR1 KGHDR and CDR2 SFDVKD. This CDR3 is 16 amino acids long. V lost 3 bases and J lost 4; bases outside the gene matches: 4. Written as DNA, the CDR3 is TGTGCCACCAGTGATCCTACTAGCGGGGGGCCAGATACGCAGTATTTT. Protein: CATSDPTSGGPDTQYF.

Here the CDR3 reads CASSPSTGYDSPLHF. The CDR3 nucleotides read TGTGCCAGCTCACCCTCGACAGGGTACGATTCACCCCTCCACTTT. The chain joins TRBV18 to TRBJ1-6, with 7 bases that match TRBD1. Per the germline V gene, CDR1 is KGHSH and CDR2 is LQKENI. V lost 3 bases to trimming and J lost 8 bases; unmatched junction nucleotides: 7. This CDR3 spans 15 amino acids.

The rearrangement links TRBV5-1 to TRBJ2-1, with 9 bases aligning to TRBD1. V dropped 4 bases and J dropped 4; count of bases not matched to a gene: 9. CDR3 length: 16 amino acids. Per the germline V gene, CDR1 is SGHRS and CDR2 is YFSETQ. The CDR3 loop is CASSPSPGTGYNEQFF. CDR3 coding DNA: TGCGCCAGCAGCCCATCCCCCGGGACAGGGTACAATGAGCAGTTCTTC.

The CDR3 spells CSVVGQGAWGYTF. The CDR3 DNA follows: TGCAGCGTTGTGGGACAGGGGGCCTGGGGCTACACCTTC. The chain joins TRBV29-1 to TRBJ1-2; 12 bases are shared with TRBD1. Per the germline V gene, CDR1 is SQVTM and CDR2 is ANQGSEA. Germline trimming cut 4 bases from V and 8 bases from J; bases unmatched to any gene: 5. The CDR3 covers 13 residues. The full variable domain, completed using reference TRBV29-1 and TRBJ1-2, is SAVISQKPSRDICQRGTSLTIQCQVDSQVTMMFWYRQQPGQSLTLIATANQGSEATYESGFVIDKFPISRPNLTFSTLTVSNMSPEDSSIYLCSVVGQGAWGYTFGSGTRLTVV.

The chain couples TRBV5-6 to TRBJ1-1, with D tentatively TRBD1 (6 bases). Per germline, CDR1 SGHDT and CDR2 YYEEEE. Deletions cut 4 bases from V and 5 bases from J, with 18 bases between. This CDR3 comprises 15 residues. CDR3 nucleotide sequence: TGTGCCAGCAGCCATGGACTGGCGAGGGGGACTGAAGCTTTCTTT. Translation: CASSHGLARGTEAFF.

In its sample, this clone was seen many times. The rearrangement uses TRBV5-4 and TRBJ2-5; possibly TRBD2 for D (7 bases). The CDR3 loop spans 15 amino acids. Germline V gene lookup returns CDR1 SGHNT and CDR2 YYREEE (reference sequence). Deletions cut 4 bases from V and 5 bases from J, with 18 bases between. CDR3 coding DNA: TGTGCCAGCAGCCCCGGAAGGGGGGGCGAGGAGACCCAGTACTTC. This sequence encodes CASSPGRGGEETQYF.

The chain combines TRBV19 with TRBJ2-2; TRBD1 matches 11 bases. Germline values: CDR1 LNHDA, CDR2 SQIVND (reference sequence). Losses at the gene ends were 10 bases for V and 3 bases for J; bases not matched to a gene: 4. This CDR3 comprises 14 residues. In DNA, the CDR3 is TGTGCCACCGGACAGGGGGCATACACCGGGGAGCTGTTTTTT. Residues: CATGQGAYTGELFF.

This clone was detected ten times or more. This rearrangement joins TRBV3-1 (or the pseudogene TRBV3-2) to TRBJ1-4, with D possibly matching TRBD1 (5 bases). The ends were cut back, 1 base at V and 8 bases at J, with 14 bases in the middle. From germline, CDR1 is LGHDT and CDR2 YNNKEL (reference sequence). The length of the CDR3 is 15 residues. The CDR3 DNA follows: TGTGCCAGCAGCCAAGTTGGCAGGGCAACGGAAAAACTGTTTTTT. Translation: CASSQVGRATEKLFF.

The chain links TRBV11-1 to TRBJ2-3; 7 bases align to TRBD1. The germline CDR1 and CDR2 sequences are SGHAT and FQDESV (reference sequence). V lost 5 bases and J lost 4; bases outside the gene matches: 3. CDR3 length: 13 residues. CDR3 loop: CASSDRESDTQYF. CDR3 bases: TGTGCCAGCAGCGACAGGGAGTCAGATACGCAGTATTTT.

This clone was detected only once. This rearrangement joins TRBV15 to TRBJ1-2; weak D call: TRBD1 (6 bases). CDR1 is LNHNV and CDR2 is YYDKDF in the germline V gene (reference sequence). V gave up 8 bases and J gave up 2 bases, with 9 bases separating them. This CDR3 comprises 12 residues. CDR3 coding DNA: TGTGCCACCGGGGGCCAAAACTATGGCTACACCTTC. Its translation is CATGGQNYGYTF.

This sequence joins TRBV28 and TRBJ2-7; 9 nucleotides line up with TRBD2. This CDR3 is built from 15 residues. J was trimmed by 0 bases and V by 6 bases; bases with no gene match: 6. Germline V CDR1 and CDR2: MDHEN, SYDVKM. CDR3 region: CASRVAGDSSYEQYF. DNA for the CDR3: TGTGCCAGCAGGGTAGCGGGGGACTCCTCCTACGAGCAGTACTTC.

V gene TRBV7-3 combines with J gene TRBJ2-2, with D perhaps matching TRBD1 (6 bases). Germline values: CDR1 SGHTA, CDR2 FQGTGA. Trimming left V 5 bases short and J 1 base short, with 8 bases between. The CDR3 contains 14 residues. In DNA, the CDR3 is TGTGCCAGCAGCCTCAGGGGGAACACCGGGGAGCTGTTTTTT. It is translated as CASSLRGNTGELFF.

The chain has TRBV5-1 and TRBJ2-5, with D hard to call. In germline, CDR1 is SGHRS, CDR2 YFSETQ. V was shortened by 0 bases and J by 0 bases, with 27 bases between the two germline ends. The CDR3 loop spans 21 amino acids. For the CDR3, the DNA is TGCGCCAGCAGCTTGGTCGGCAGTCCAGCCAACCGACTTGGGTACCAAGAGACCCAGTACTTC. It translates to CASSLVGSPANRLGYQETQYF.

In this sample, this clone turned up once. This chain links TRBV5-1 with TRBJ1-6; D possibly corresponds to TRBD1 (6 bases). Trimming took off 4 bases at V and 9 bases at J, with 23 bases between the two ends. Germline CDR1 reads SGHRS; CDR2 reads YFSETQ. This CDR3 has 17 residues. The CDR3 loop reads CASSDSPAGQGSSPLHF. The CDR3 DNA reads as TGCGCCAGCAGCGACTCACCCGCCGGGCAGGGGTCTTCACCCCTCCACTTT.

This chain joins TRBV7-2 and TRBJ2-7; TRBD2 matches 7 bases. The CDR3 runs to 13 residues. CDR1 and CDR2 from the germline V gene are SGHTA and FQGNSA. J gave up 4 bases and V 7 bases, and 7 bases lay outside the gene matches. As DNA, the CDR3 is TGTGCCAGCACCACACAGCGGGGTTACGAGCAGTACTTC. It is translated as CASTTQRGYEQYF.

This clone came up once. The chain uses TRBV5-1 and TRBJ2-4, with a weak D call TRBD1 (6 bases). V shed 4 bases and J shed 1 base, with 18 bases lying between them. The CDR3 loop spans 17 amino acids. Germline-derived CDR1 and CDR2 are SGHRS and YFSETQ. The DNA of the CDR3 is TGCGCCAGCAGCAACCCTCCTCTAGACAGGGCCAAAAACATTCAGTACTTC. Translation gives CASSNPPLDRAKNIQYF.

The CDR3, as DNA: TGTGCCAGCAGTGAACTTTGGGACAGATTTTATAGCAATCAGCCCCAGCATTTT. Amino acids: CASSELWDRFYSNQPQHF. The chain carries TRBV6-1 and TRBJ1-5; 7 bases fit TRBD1. V dropped 2 bases and J dropped 0; count of bases not matched to a gene: 10. This CDR3 has 18 residues. Germline V gives CDR1 MNHNS, CDR2 SASEGT.

J is TRBJ2-1 and V is TRBV5-1, with 9 bases matching TRBD1. Germline V gene sequence: CDR1 SGHRS, CDR2 YFSETQ. The CDR3 has 17 residues. V lost 0 bases to trimming and J lost 0 bases; unmatched junction nucleotides: 4. CDR3 sequence reads: CASSLEQGALSYNEQFF. CDR3 in DNA: TGCGCCAGCAGCTTGGAACAGGGGGCCCTCTCCTACAATGAGCAGTTCTTC.

The chain links TRBV5-4 to TRBJ2-1; TRBD1 matches 7 bases. J lost 3 bases, V lost 0 bases, and 3 bases had no gene match. CDR1 and CDR2 from the germline V gene are SGHNT and YYREEE (reference sequence). The CDR3 is 15 amino acids. The DNA of the CDR3 is TGTGCCAGCAGCTTGGGTGGACAGGACTACAATGAGCAGTTCTTC. Translation gives CASSLGGQDYNEQFF.